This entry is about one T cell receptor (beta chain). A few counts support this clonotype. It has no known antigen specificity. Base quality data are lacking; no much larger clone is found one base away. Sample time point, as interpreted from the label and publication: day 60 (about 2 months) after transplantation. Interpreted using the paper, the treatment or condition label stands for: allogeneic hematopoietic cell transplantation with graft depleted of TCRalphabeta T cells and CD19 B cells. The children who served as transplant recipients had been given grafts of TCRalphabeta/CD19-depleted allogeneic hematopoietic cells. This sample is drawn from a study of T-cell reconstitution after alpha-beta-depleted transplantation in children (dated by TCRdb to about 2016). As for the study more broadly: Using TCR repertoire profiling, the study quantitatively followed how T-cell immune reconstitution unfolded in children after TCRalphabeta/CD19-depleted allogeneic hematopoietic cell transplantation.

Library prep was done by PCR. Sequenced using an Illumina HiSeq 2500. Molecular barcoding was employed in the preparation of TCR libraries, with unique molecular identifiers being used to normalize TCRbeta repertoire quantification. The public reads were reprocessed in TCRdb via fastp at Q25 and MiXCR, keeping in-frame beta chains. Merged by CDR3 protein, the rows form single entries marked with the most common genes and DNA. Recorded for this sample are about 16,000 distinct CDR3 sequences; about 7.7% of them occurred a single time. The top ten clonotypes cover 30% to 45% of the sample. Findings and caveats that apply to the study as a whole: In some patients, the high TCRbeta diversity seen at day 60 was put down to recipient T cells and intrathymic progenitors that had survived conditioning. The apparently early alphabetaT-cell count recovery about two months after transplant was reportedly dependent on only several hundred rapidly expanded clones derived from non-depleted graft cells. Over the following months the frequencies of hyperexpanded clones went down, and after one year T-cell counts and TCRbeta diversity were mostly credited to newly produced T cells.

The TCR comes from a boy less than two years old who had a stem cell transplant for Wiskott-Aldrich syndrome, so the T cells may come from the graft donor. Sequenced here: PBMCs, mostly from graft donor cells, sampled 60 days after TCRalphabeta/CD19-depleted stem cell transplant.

The DNA sequence is given as TGCAGTGCTTCACTAGCGGGAGGCCACTACGAGCAGTACTTC. Its translation is CSASLAGGHYEQYF. The chain joins TRBV20-1 to TRBJ2-7; the junction holds 12 bases that match TRBD2. CDR1 and CDR2 are read off the germline V gene (reference sequence) as DFQATT and SNEGSKA. Ends trimmed: V by 5 bases, J by 3 bases; bases unmatched to a gene: 5. The CDR3 runs 14 amino acids, cysteine and phenylalanine included. Only the CDR3 part of the read is kept: 42 bases, read in frame from the first base.